This T cell receptor beta chain was documented in a study of T cells in Graves' hyperthyroidism and ophthalmopathy. Amplification targeted TCR beta CDR3 regions from RNA transcripts. The primer set for the first-round RT-PCR of the TCR CDR3 was HTBI. TCRdb recomputed calls from the multiplex PCR reads with MiXCR, one row per CDR3 protein. Seen here are 600,000 or so distinct CDR3 sequences, 16% observed once, and the top ten hold 3.8%. This clonotype was seen many times. V lost 10 bases, J lost 6 bases, and 11 bases stayed unmatched. CDR1 and CDR2 from the germline V gene are MNHEY and SMNVEV (reference sequence). This CDR3 is 14 amino acids long.

The specimen sequenced was blood. This TCR was sampled from a woman under 40 with Graves' hyperthyroidism. V gene TRBV27 combines with J gene TRBJ2-1, with 8 nucleotides matching TRBD1. CDR3 residues: CATARQGFINEQFF. The CDR3 nucleotides are TGTGCCACCGCCCGACAGGGGTTCATCAATGAGCAGTTCTTC.